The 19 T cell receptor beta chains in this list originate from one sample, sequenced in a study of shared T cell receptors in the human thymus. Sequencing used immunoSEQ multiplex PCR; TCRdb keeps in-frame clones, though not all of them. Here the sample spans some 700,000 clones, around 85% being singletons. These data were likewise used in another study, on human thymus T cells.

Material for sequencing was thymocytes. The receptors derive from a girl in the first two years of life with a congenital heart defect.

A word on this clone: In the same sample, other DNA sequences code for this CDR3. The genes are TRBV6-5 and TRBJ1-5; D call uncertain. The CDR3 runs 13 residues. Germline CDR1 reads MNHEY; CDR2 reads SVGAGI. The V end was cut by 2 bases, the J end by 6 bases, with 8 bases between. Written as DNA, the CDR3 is TGTGCCAGCAGTTACCGAGAGGGTCAGCCCCAGCATTTT. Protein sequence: CASSYREGQPQHF.

CDR3 amino acids: CASSQERQVEGNTEAFF. Written as DNA, the CDR3 is TGCGCCAGCAGCCAAGAGCGGCAGGTCGAGGGGAACACTGAAGCTTTCTTT. V is TRBV4-3 and J is TRBJ1-1; no definite D call. The germline gives CDR1 LGHNA, CDR2 YSLEER. Between the trimmed V and J ends, which lost 0 bases and 1 base, there was a span of 15 bases. The length of the CDR3 is 17 residues.

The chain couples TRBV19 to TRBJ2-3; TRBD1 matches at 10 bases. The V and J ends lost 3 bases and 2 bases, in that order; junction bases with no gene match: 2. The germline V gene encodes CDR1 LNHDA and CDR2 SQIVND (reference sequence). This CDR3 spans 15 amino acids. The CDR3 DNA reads TGTGCCAGTAGTATGGGACAGGGGCCCACAGATACGCAGTATTTT. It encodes CASSMGQGPTDTQYF.

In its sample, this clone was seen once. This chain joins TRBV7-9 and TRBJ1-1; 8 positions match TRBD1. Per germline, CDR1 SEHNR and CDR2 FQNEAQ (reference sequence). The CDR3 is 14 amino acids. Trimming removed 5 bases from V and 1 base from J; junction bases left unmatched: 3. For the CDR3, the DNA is TGTGCCAGCAGCAGACAGGGGAGGAACACTGAAGCTTTCTTT. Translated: CASSRQGRNTEAFF.

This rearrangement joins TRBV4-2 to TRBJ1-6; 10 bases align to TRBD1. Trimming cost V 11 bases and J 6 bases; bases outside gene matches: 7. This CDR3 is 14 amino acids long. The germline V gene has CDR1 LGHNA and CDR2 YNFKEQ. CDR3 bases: TGTGCCTCCCACCGGGACAGGGGTAATTCACCCCTCCACTTT. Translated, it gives CASHRDRGNSPLHF.

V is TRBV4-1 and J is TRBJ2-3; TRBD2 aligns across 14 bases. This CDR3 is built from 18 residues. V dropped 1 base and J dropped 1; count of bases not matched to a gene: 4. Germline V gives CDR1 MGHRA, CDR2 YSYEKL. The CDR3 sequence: CASSQGGLAGGGTDTQYF. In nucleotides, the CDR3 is TGCGCCAGCAGCCAAGGAGGACTAGCGGGGGGTGGCACAGATACGCAGTATTTT.

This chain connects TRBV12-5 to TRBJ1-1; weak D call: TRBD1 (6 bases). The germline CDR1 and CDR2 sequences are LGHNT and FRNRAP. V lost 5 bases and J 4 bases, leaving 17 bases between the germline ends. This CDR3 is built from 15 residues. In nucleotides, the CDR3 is TGTGCTAGTGGTGCGTTCACAGGGCCGGGCACTGAAGCTTTCTTT. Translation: CASGAFTGPGTEAFF.

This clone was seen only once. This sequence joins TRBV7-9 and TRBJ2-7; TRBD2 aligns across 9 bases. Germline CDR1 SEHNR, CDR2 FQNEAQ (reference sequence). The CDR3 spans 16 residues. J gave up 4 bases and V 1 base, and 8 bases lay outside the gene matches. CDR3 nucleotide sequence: TGTGCCAGCAGCTTAGTATCGACTAGCGGTCGATACGAGCAGTACTTC. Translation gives CASSLVSTSGRYEQYF.

The CDR3 sequence: CATIEHRGWSYEQYF. The CDR3 nucleotides read TGTGCCACCATCGAACACAGGGGATGGTCCTACGAGCAGTACTTC. The chain has TRBV28 and TRBJ2-7, with 7 bases identical to TRBD1. The germline CDR1 and CDR2 sequences are MDHEN and SYDVKM. V shed 10 bases and J 1 base; nucleotides not matched to a gene: 13. The CDR3 sequence is 15 residues long.

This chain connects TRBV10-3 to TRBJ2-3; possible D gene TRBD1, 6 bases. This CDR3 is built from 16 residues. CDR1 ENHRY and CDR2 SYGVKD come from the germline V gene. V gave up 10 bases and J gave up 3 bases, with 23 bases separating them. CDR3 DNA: TGTGCCACTTCACTCGCGGCACAGGGCAGGACAGATACGCAGTATTTT. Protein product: CATSLAAQGRTDTQYF.

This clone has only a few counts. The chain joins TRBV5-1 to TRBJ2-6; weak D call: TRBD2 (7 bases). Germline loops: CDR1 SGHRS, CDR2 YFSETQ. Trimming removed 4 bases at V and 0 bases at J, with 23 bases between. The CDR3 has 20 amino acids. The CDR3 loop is CASSIHRRGGALSGANVLTF. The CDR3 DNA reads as TGCGCCAGCAGCATACATCGTAGAGGGGGGGCCCTCTCTGGGGCCAACGTCCTGACTTTC.

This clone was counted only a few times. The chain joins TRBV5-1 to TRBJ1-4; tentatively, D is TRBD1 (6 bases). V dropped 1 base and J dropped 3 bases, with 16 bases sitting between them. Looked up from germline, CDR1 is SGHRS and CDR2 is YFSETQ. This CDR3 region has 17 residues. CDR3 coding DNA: TGCGCCAGCAGCTTGAGGGCCCGACAGGCGGCTAATGAAAAACTGTTTTTT. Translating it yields CASSLRARQAANEKLFF.

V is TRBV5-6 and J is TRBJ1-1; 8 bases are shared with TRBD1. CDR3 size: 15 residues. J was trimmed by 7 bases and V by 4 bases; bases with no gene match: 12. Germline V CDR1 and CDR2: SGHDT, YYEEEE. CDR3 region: CASSPAGGRGLEAFF. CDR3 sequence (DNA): TGTGCCAGCAGCCCGGCGGGCGGCAGGGGGCTTGAAGCTTTCTTT.

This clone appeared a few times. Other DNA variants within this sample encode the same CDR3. Here the CDR3 reads CASSYSRLTRSSPLHF. The CDR3 DNA sequence: TGTGCCAGCAGTTACTCCAGACTAACCCGGAGTTCACCCCTCCACTTT. This chain links TRBV6-6 with TRBJ1-6; D is uncertain. The germline gives CDR1 MNHNY, CDR2 SVGAGI (reference sequence). This CDR3 comprises 16 residues. V lost 0 bases and J lost 9, with 15 bases in between.

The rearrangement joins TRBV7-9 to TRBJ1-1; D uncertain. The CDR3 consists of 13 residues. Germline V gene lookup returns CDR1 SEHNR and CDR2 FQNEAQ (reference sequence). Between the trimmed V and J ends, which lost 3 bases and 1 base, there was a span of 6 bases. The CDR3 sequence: CASSFSQNTEAFF. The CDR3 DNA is TGTGCCAGCAGCTTTTCCCAGAACACTGAAGCTTTCTTT.

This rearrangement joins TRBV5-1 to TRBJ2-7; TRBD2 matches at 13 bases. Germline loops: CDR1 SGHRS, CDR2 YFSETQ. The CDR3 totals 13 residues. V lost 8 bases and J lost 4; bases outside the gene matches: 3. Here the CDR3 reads CASRTSGGYEQYF. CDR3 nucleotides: TGCGCCAGTCGGACTAGCGGGGGTTACGAGCAGTACTTC.

The CDR3 sequence is CASSETSGLPELTDTQYF. CDR3 in DNA: TGCGCCAGCAGTGAGACATCGGGACTTCCCGAACTCACAGATACGCAGTATTTT. This rearrangement joins TRBV10-2 to TRBJ2-3; D is perhaps TRBD2 (6 bases). CDR3 size: 18 residues. The germline V and J ends were trimmed by 2 bases and 2 bases, with 20 bases remaining between them. The germline CDR1 and CDR2 sequences are WSHSY and SAAADI.

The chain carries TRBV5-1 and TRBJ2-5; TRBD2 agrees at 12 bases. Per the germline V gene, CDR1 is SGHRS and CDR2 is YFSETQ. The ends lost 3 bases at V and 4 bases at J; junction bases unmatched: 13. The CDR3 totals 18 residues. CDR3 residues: CASSYGLAGPTMGETQYF. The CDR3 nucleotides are TGCGCCAGCAGCTATGGACTAGCGGGGCCAACTATGGGAGAGACCCAGTACTTC.

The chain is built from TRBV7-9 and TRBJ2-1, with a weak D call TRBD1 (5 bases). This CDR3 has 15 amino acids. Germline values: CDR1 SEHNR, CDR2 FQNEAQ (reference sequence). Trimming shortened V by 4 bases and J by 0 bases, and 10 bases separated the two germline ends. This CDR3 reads CASSYTGTSYNEQFF. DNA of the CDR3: TGTGCCAGCAGCTATACAGGAACCTCCTACAATGAGCAGTTCTTC.